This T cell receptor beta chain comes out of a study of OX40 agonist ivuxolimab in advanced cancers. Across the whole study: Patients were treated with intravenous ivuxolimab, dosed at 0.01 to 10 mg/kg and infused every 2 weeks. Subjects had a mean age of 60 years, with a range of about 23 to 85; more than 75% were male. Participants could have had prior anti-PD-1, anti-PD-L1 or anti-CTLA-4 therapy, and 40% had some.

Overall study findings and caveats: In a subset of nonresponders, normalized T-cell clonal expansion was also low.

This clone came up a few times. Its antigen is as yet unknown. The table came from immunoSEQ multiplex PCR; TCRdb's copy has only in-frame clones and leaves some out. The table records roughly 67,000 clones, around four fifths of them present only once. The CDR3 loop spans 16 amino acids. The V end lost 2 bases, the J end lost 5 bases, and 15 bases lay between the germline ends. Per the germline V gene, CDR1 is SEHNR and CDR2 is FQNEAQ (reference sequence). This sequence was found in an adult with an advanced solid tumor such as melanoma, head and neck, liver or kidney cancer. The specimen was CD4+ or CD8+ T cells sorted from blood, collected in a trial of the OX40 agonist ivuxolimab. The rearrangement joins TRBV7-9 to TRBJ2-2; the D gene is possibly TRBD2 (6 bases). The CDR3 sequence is CASSLQGGTRTGELFF. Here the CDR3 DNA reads TGTGCCAGCAGCTTACAAGGAGGGACGAGGACCGGGGAGCTGTTTTTT.